This entry lists 16 T cell receptor beta chains sequenced from one sample in a study of CD8 T cells in ankylosing spondylitis (dated by TCRdb to about 2017). Libraries were prepared through 5' RACE. Data came from an Illumina HiSeq 2500. The public reads were reprocessed in TCRdb via fastp at Q25 and MiXCR, keeping in-frame beta chains. Merged by CDR3 protein, the rows form single entries marked with the most common genes and DNA. This sample gives roughly 450,000 distinct CDR3 sequences in total; about 25% of them show up just once. The ten largest account for 0.85% to 1% of the sample. Points the paper makes about the study in general: Blood from ankylosing spondylitis patients appeared to be characterized by a TCR beta motif composed of under 10 highly homologous amino acid variants.

For these TCRs, the target antigens are not known. The sequenced material came from blood, either unsorted or a sorted T cell fraction (not recorded which). The receptors derive from a male donor with ankylosing spondylitis.

This clonotype has only a few counts. The V call is TRBV20-1, the J call TRBJ1-1, with a possible D match to TRBD1 (5 bases). Trimming stripped 1 base from V and 6 bases from J, with 12 bases between. Germline assignment: CDR1 DFQATT and CDR2 SNEGSKA (reference sequence). This CDR3 contains 13 residues. The CDR3 here is CSARGRPGSEAFF. The CDR3 bases are TGCAGTGCTAGAGGTAGACCAGGGTCTGAAGCTTTCTTT.

The CDR3 loop is CAWSPRSHGELFF. Here the CDR3 DNA reads TGTGCCTGGAGCCCCAGGAGCCACGGGGAGCTGTTTTTT. This chain links TRBV30 with TRBJ2-2; unclear D gene. Germline CDR1 is GTSNPN and CDR2 is SVGIG (reference sequence). This CDR3 contains 13 residues. V lost 3 bases, J lost 7 bases, and 12 bases lay in between. The full variable domain, completed using reference TRBV30 and TRBJ2-2, is SQTIHQWPATLVQPVGSPLSLECTVEGTSNPNLYWYRQAAGRGLQLLFYSVGIGQISSEVPQNLSASRPQDRQFILSSKKLLLSDSGFYLCAWSPRSHGELFFGEGSRLTVL.

This clonotype appeared a few times. V and J are TRBV20-1 and TRBJ2-1; the D gene is possibly TRBD2 (6 bases). Looked up from germline, CDR1 is DFQATT and CDR2 is SNEGSKA (reference sequence). The CDR3 runs 14 residues. Trimming cost V 6 bases and J 3 bases, with 15 bases left between them. CDR3 in DNA: TGCAGTGCCCATATGGACTACCGCTACAATGAGCAGTTCTTC. This gives the protein CSAHMDYRYNEQFF.

This sequence joins TRBV5-1 and TRBJ1-3; TRBD1 is a possible D gene (5 bases). The CDR3 runs to 15 residues. The V end was cut by 4 bases, the J end by 2 bases, with 13 bases between. Germline lookup yields CDR1 SGHRS and CDR2 YFSETQ. The CDR3 is CASSKTGTTGNTIYF. DNA of the CDR3: TGCGCCAGCAGCAAGACCGGGACTACTGGAAACACCATATATTTT.

This chain links TRBV24-1 with TRBJ1-1; 7 positions agree with TRBD1. V lost 4 bases and J lost 5; bases outside the gene matches: 3. The CDR3 totals 13 residues. The germline gives CDR1 KGHDR, CDR2 SFDVKD. DNA for the CDR3: TGTGCCACCAGTGAGGAGGGGGCGACTGAAGCTTTCTTT. This translates into CATSEEGATEAFF.

This clonotype showed up just a few times. This chain links TRBV5-1 with TRBJ2-7; D may be TRBD1 (5 bases). Germline V CDR1 and CDR2: SGHRS, YFSETQ. V was trimmed by 3 bases and J by 7 bases, leaving 23 bases between them. This CDR3 comprises 16 residues. In nucleotides, the CDR3 is TGCGCCAGCAGCTGGGCTAGGGGCGCAGGTCTGAGGGAGCAGTACTTC. Translation: CASSWARGAGLREQYF.

This clonotype was seen a handful of times. V is TRBV12-3 or TRBV12-4 and J is TRBJ1-6; tentatively, D is TRBD1 (5 bases). CDR3 size: 14 residues. Trimming shortened V by 2 bases and J by 9 bases, and 11 bases separated the two germline ends. CDR3 sequence reads: CASSLSRRGSPLHF. CDR3 nucleotides: TGTGCCAGCAGTTTAAGCAGAAGGGGTTCACCCCTCCACTTT.

This sequence joins TRBV20-1 and TRBJ2-1; the match to TRBD1 covers 12 bases. CDR3 size: 14 residues. The germline gives CDR1 DFQATT, CDR2 SNEGSKA (reference sequence). With V trimmed by 3 bases and J by 7 bases, 4 bases remained unmatched. The CDR3 protein is CSARGTGGVNEQFF. In nucleotides, the CDR3 is TGCAGTGCTAGGGGGACAGGGGGCGTAAATGAGCAGTTCTTC.

V usage is TRBV15 and J usage is TRBJ1-4; D gene ambiguous. The germline gives CDR1 LNHNV, CDR2 YYDKDF (reference sequence). V was shortened by 0 bases and J by 8 bases, with 13 bases between the two germline ends. This CDR3 region has 15 residues. As DNA, the CDR3 is TGTGCCACCAGCAGAGATAGGAGGGCTCGGGAAAAACTGTTTTTT. Residues: CATSRDRRAREKLFF.

This rearrangement joins TRBV5-5 to TRBJ2-5; perhaps TRBD1 as D (5 bases). CDR1 and CDR2 from the germline V gene are SGHKS and YYEKEE (reference sequence). The CDR3 consists of 14 residues. Trimming removed 4 bases from V and 7 bases from J, with 17 bases in between. This chain's CDR3 is CASSISQASGTQYF. CDR3 in DNA: TGTGCCAGCAGCATATCACAGGCTTCGGGGACCCAGTACTTC.

The chain links TRBV12-3 or TRBV12-4 to TRBJ1-3; D might be TRBD1 (5 bases). The CDR3 contains 17 residues. Trimming left V 6 bases short and J 0 bases short, with 18 bases between. CDR3 coding DNA: TGTGCCAGCAGCCTATCCAGGGAGGGTCACTCTGGAAACACCATATATTTT. This gives the protein CASSLSREGHSGNTIYF.

J is TRBJ2-1 and V is TRBV5-1; D possibly corresponds to TRBD2 (6 bases). This CDR3 is built from 14 residues. Trimming took off 4 bases at V and 10 bases at J, with 18 bases between the two ends. The V gene's germline CDR1 is SGHRS and CDR2 YFSETQ. CDR3 in amino acids: CASSHGGAQVEQFF. The CDR3 DNA is TGCGCCAGCAGCCACGGAGGGGCGCAAGTGGAGCAGTTCTTC. Looking up the rest from reference TRBV5-1 and TRBJ2-1 gives the full variable domain: KAGVTQTPRYLIKTRGQQVTLSCSPISGHRSVSWYQQTPGQGLQFLFEYFSETQRNKGNFPGRFSGRQFSNSRSEMNVSTLELGDSALYLCASSHGGAQVEQFFGPGTRLTVL.

This clonotype was counted at least ten times. The V and J genes are TRBV12-3 or TRBV12-4 and TRBJ2-1; D possibly corresponds to TRBD2 (5 bases). This CDR3 spans 17 amino acids. Trimming removed 3 bases at V and 7 bases at J, with 22 bases between. The CDR3 bases are TGTGCCAGCAGTTTCTTGTTTTTCGCGGGCACCCGGAATGAGCAGTTCTTC. Encoded protein: CASSFLFFAGTRNEQFF.

The chain couples TRBV20-1 to TRBJ2-5, with 7 positions matching TRBD1. CDR3 length: 13 amino acids. With V trimmed by 6 bases and J by 5 bases, 9 bases remained unmatched. Germline-derived CDR1 and CDR2 are DFQATT and SNEGSKA (reference sequence). The CDR3 DNA sequence: TGCAGTGCATGGGACAGAGTTTCCGAGACCCAGTACTTC. Amino acid sequence: CSAWDRVSETQYF.

V is TRBV12-3 or TRBV12-4 and J is TRBJ2-1; weak D call: TRBD2 (6 bases). The length of the CDR3 is 17 residues. Trimming pared 5 bases from V and 1 base from J, leaving 18 bases between. The CDR3 sequence is CASSPLPGRGSYNEQFF. CDR3 nucleotide sequence: TGTGCCAGCAGTCCTCTCCCTGGGCGGGGTTCCTACAATGAGCAGTTCTTC.

The gene calls are TRBV5-1 and TRBJ2-3; a weak D match, TRBD1 (6 bases). V lost 4 bases and J 0 bases, leaving 12 bases between the germline ends. CDR1 is SGHRS, CDR2 YFSETQ, per germline. This CDR3 region has 15 residues. The chain's CDR3 is CASSIGQPSTDTQYF. Here the CDR3 DNA reads TGCGCCAGCAGCATCGGACAGCCGAGCACAGATACGCAGTATTTT.